This TCR beta chain came from a study of blood T cells in healthy people across ages. A second roughly 6 to 12 cycle PCR used barcoded and J-beta primers. Every sample returned 2.5 million or more CDR3-containing paired-end reads. TCRdb processed the 5' RACE reads anew with MiXCR; each CDR3 protein has one entry. The data contain roughly 720,000 distinct CDR3 sequences, less than 70% of them seen just once; the ten biggest clones take up roughly two fifths. The TCR was taken from an older man in good health. Sequencing input: blood.

CDR3 sequence (DNA): TGTGCCAGCAGTGACCAACCAGGGGCTGGTGGGACCCAGTACTTC. It is translated as CASSDQPGAGGTQYF. The V call is TRBV6-4, the J call TRBJ2-7; D might be TRBD1 (6 bases). The J call may be in error: the DNA end matches TRBJ2-5 better. This CDR3 is built from 15 residues. Germline lookup yields CDR1 MRHNA and CDR2 SNTAGT.